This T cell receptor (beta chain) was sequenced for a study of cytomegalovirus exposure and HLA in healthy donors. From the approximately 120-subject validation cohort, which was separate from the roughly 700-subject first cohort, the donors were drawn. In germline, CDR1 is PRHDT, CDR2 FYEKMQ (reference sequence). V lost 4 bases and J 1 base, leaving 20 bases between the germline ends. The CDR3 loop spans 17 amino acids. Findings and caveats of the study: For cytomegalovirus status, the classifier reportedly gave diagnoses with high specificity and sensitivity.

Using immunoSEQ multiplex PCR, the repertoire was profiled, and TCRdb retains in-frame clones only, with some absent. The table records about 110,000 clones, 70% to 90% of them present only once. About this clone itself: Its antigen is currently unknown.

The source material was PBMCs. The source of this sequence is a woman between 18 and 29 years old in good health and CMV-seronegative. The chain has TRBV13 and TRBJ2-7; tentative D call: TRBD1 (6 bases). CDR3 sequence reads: CASSSQGPTGLSYEQYF. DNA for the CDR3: TGTGCCAGCAGCTCCCAAGGACCGACAGGTCTTTCCTACGAGCAGTACTTC.